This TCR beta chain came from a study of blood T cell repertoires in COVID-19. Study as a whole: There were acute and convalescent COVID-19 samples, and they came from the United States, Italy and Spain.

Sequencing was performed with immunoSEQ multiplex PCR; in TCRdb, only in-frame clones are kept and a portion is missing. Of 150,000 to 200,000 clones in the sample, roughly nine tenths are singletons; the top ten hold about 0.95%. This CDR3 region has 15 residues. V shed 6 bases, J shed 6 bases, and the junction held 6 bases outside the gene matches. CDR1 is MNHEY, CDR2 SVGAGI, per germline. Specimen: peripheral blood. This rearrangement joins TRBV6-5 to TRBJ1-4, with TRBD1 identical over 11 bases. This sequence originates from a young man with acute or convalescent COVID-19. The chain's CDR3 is CASRFRDRGDEKLFF. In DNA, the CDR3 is TGTGCCAGCAGGTTCCGGGACAGGGGGGATGAAAAACTGTTTTTT.